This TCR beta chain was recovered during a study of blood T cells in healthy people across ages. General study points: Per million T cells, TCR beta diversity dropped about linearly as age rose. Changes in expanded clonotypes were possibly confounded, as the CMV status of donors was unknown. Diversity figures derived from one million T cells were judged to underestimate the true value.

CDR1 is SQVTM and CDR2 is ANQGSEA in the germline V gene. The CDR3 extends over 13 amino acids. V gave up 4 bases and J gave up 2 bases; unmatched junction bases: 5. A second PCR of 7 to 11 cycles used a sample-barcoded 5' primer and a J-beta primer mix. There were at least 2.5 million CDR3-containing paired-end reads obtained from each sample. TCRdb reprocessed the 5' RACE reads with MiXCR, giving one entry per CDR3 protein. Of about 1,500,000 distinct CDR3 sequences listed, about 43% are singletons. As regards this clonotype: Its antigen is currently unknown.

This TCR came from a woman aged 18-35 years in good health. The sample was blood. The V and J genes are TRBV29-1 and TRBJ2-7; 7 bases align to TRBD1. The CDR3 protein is CSVGQGPTYEQYF. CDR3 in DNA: TGCAGCGTTGGACAGGGTCCGACCTACGAGCAGTACTTC.